These 30 T cell receptor beta chains were all obtained from the same sample, sequenced in a study of shared clonotypes between healthy human individuals. TCRdb keeps only in-frame clones here, not all; method: immunoSEQ multiplex PCR. The table shows fewer than 850,000 clones, with around 72% occurring only once. Source material: memory CD4+ T cells sorted from blood. Sample subset: CD45RA-negative fraction. The receptors stem from a woman aged 25-40 years in good health.

The chain combines TRBV7-3 with TRBJ2-1, with D perhaps TRBD1 or TRBD2 (5 bases each). The CDR3 is 16 amino acids. Trimming pared 2 bases from V and 2 bases from J, leaving 13 bases between. Germline lookup yields CDR1 SGHTA and CDR2 FQGTGA. For the CDR3, the DNA is TGTGCCAGCAGCTTAGGGACGCCAACCACCTACAATGAGCAGTTCTTC. Amino acid sequence: CASSLGTPTTYNEQFF.

The gene calls are TRBV28 and TRBJ2-1, with 8 bases identical to TRBD2. The CDR3 covers 14 residues. Germline trimming cut 7 bases from V and 8 bases from J; bases unmatched to any gene: 10. Germline CDR1 and CDR2: MDHEN and SYDVKM. The CDR3 loop is CASIGGAGVDEQFF. The CDR3 coding sequence is TGTGCCAGCATCGGGGGAGCGGGAGTGGATGAGCAGTTCTTC.

V and J are TRBV5-1 and TRBJ2-3, with D uncertain. Trimming stripped 2 bases from V and 1 base from J, with 8 bases between. Per germline, CDR1 SGHRS and CDR2 YFSETQ. The CDR3 contains 14 residues. CDR3 nucleotides: TGCGCCAGCAGCTTACTGACTCGCACAGATACGCAGTATTTT. This gives the protein CASSLLTRTDTQYF.

As regards this clone: The same CDR3 can be traced to other DNA sequences in this sample. The rearrangement uses TRBV28 and TRBJ2-2; TRBD2 agrees at 7 bases. This CDR3 comprises 15 residues. The J segment lost 2 bases and the V segment lost 2 bases, leaving 2 bases of the junction unmatched. Germline assignment: CDR1 MDHEN and CDR2 SYDVKM. CDR3 loop: CASSLAGVNTGELFF. CDR3 sequence (DNA): TGTGCCAGCAGTTTAGCGGGAGTAAACACCGGGGAGCTGTTTTTT.

This clone was detected a few times. The chain carries TRBV4-2 and TRBJ2-2; no firm D call. From germline, CDR1 is LGHNA and CDR2 YNFKEQ. This CDR3 spans 14 amino acids. V was shortened by 4 bases and J by 4 bases, with 10 bases between the two germline ends. The CDR3 sequence is CASSREMGTGELFF. The CDR3 nucleotides read TGTGCCAGCAGCCGTGAGATGGGCACCGGGGAGCTGTTTTTT.

This chain joins TRBV25-1 and TRBJ2-7, with 10 bases matching TRBD1. Trimming removed 6 bases from V and 4 bases from J; junction bases left unmatched: 3. The germline V gene has CDR1 MGHDK and CDR2 SYGVNS. The CDR3 totals 13 residues. The CDR3 here is CASSRQGAYEQYF. CDR3 nucleotides: TGTGCCAGCAGCCGACAGGGGGCGTACGAGCAGTACTTC.

The gene calls are TRBV30 and TRBJ1-3; D is undetermined. The CDR3 has 15 amino acids. Germline CDR1 GTSNPN, CDR2 SVGIG (reference sequence). V shed 0 bases and J shed 3 bases, with 12 bases lying between them. The CDR3 sequence is CAWSVGLMGGNTIYF. CDR3 bases: TGTGCCTGGAGTGTTGGGCTTATGGGTGGAAACACCATATATTTT.

The chain carries TRBV28 and TRBJ1-3, with a weak D call TRBD1 (5 bases). This CDR3 has 18 residues. V lost 8 bases to trimming and J lost 0 bases, with 23 bases between them. Germline lookup yields CDR1 MDHEN and CDR2 SYDVKM. The CDR3 DNA reads as TGTGCCAGCGGTTCGGGGACGCGGGCAACGTTCTCTGGAAACACCATATATTTT. Its protein product is CASGSGTRATFSGNTIYF. Looking up the rest from reference TRBV28 and TRBJ1-3 gives the full variable domain: DVKVTQSSRYLVKRTGEKVFLECVQDMDHENMFWYRQDPGLGLRLIYFSYDVKMKEKGDIPEGYSVSREKKERFSLILESASTNQTSMYLCASGSGTRATFSGNTIYFGEGSWLTVV.

CDR3 residues: CASSLGGGVTIEAFF. The CDR3 nucleotides are TGCGCCAGCAGCTTGGGAGGCGGGGTTACCATTGAAGCTTTCTTT. The V call is TRBV5-1, the J call TRBJ1-1; no reliable D call. The CDR3 is 15 residues long. Germline values: CDR1 SGHRS, CDR2 YFSETQ. V was pared by 0 bases and J by 7 bases, with 16 bases between.

The rearrangement joins TRBV5-1 to TRBJ2-1; 7 positions agree with TRBD1. The V gene's germline CDR1 is SGHRS and CDR2 YFSETQ. V shed 2 bases and J 2 bases; nucleotides not matched to a gene: 16. CDR3 length: 19 amino acids. The CDR3 region has the DNA TGCGCCAGCAGCTTTGGTGGGTATTCGAGGGGGCGTACCTACAATGAGCAGTTCTTC. Translated, it gives CASSFGGYSRGRTYNEQFF.

On this clone: A much larger clonotype is one base distant, so this may be a read error. This same CDR3 is encoded by further DNA sequences in the sample. V is TRBV7-2 and J is TRBJ1-5; 10 bases fit TRBD1. There are 15 residues in the CDR3. Germline lookup yields CDR1 SGHTA and CDR2 FQGNSA. Losses at the gene ends were 0 bases for V and 4 bases for J; bases not matched to a gene: 0. The CDR3 sequence: CASSLAGQGNQPQHF. The CDR3 DNA follows: TGTGCCAGCAGCTTAGCGGGACAGGGGAATCAGCCCCAGCATTTT.

The genes are TRBV11-2 and TRBJ1-2; TRBD1 is a possible D gene (6 bases). CDR3 length: 16 residues. The germline CDR1 and CDR2 sequences are SGHAT and FQNNGV. V was shortened by 5 bases and J by 3 bases, with 19 bases between the two germline ends. The CDR3 here is CASSRISGQRYYGYTF. In nucleotides, the CDR3 is TGTGCCAGCAGCCGAATTAGTGGACAGCGGTACTATGGCTACACCTTC.

In its sample, this clone was seen many times. The sample holds other DNA sequences that translate to the same CDR3. This chain connects TRBV27 to TRBJ2-7; tentative D call: TRBD1 (6 bases). The CDR3 extends over 14 amino acids. V dropped 3 bases and J dropped 2 bases, with 11 bases sitting between them. Germline CDR1 is MNHEY and CDR2 is SMNVEV (reference sequence). The CDR3 DNA sequence: TGTGCCAGCAGTTTCTCCCAGGGGCCCTACGAGCAGTACTTC. Protein: CASSFSQGPYEQYF.

The CDR3 region is CSVGADASYEQYF. For the CDR3, the DNA is TGCAGCGTCGGCGCGGACGCCTCCTACGAGCAGTACTTC. The rearrangement joins TRBV29-1 to TRBJ2-5; D call uncertain. The J call could be wrong; TRBJ2-7 is a better fit for the DNA end. There are 13 residues in the CDR3. Germline V lookup: CDR1 SQVTM, CDR2 ANQGSEA.

This clone was detected only a few times. V and J are TRBV27 and TRBJ1-2; D gene uncertain. The CDR3 is 15 residues long. Germline V lookup: CDR1 MNHEY, CDR2 SMNVEV (reference sequence). Trimming stripped 1 base from V and 4 bases from J, with 13 bases between. This chain's CDR3 is CASSLYTSPFYGYTF. The CDR3 region has the DNA TGTGCCAGCAGTTTATATACATCTCCATTCTATGGCTACACCTTC.

The chain recombines TRBV11-2 with TRBJ2-5; 14 bases agree with TRBD2. V lost 3 bases, J lost 2 bases, and 8 bases stayed unmatched. CDR1 SGHAT and CDR2 FQNNGV come from the germline V gene. The CDR3 sequence is 18 residues long. The CDR3, as DNA: TGTGCCAGCAGCTTCAGGACTAGCGGGAGGAGGGGGCAAGAGACCCAGTACTTC. This sequence encodes CASSFRTSGRRGQETQYF. The whole variable domain, filled in from reference TRBV11-2 and TRBJ2-5, reads EAGVAQSPRYKIIEKRQSVAFWCNPISGHATLYWYQQILGQGPKLLIQFQNNGVVDDSQLPKDRFSAERLKGVDSTLKIQPAKLEDSAVYLCASSFRTSGRRGQETQYFGPGTRLLVL.

The rearrangement links TRBV2 to TRBJ2-2; tentative D call: TRBD2 (6 bases). The CDR3 has 17 amino acids. Germline assignment: CDR1 SNHLY and CDR2 FYNNEI. The germline V and J ends were trimmed by 6 bases and 2 bases, with 19 bases remaining between them. The CDR3 nucleotides read TGTGCCAGCAGCGAGAGGGGAGGAGGTTTCAACACCGGGGAGCTGTTTTTT. Its protein is CASSERGGGFNTGELFF.

This clone turned up a few times. The chain uses TRBV10-2 and TRBJ1-1; D gene ambiguous. This CDR3 spans 14 amino acids. Germline lookup yields CDR1 WSHSY and CDR2 SAAADI. Trimming pared 0 bases from V and 6 bases from J, leaving 11 bases between. CDR3 coding DNA: TGCGCCAGCAGTGAGTCTAAGGACTCGCCTGAAGCTTTCTTT. This sequence encodes CASSESKDSPEAFF.

This clone came up once. The chain has TRBV4-1 and TRBJ2-1; D call uncertain. V was trimmed by 2 bases and J by 5 bases, leaving 10 bases between them. This CDR3 is 14 amino acids long. CDR1 is MGHRA, CDR2 YSYEKL, per germline. CDR3 sequence reads: CASSQRARDNEQFF. In DNA form, the CDR3 reads TGCGCCAGCAGCCAACGGGCTAGGGACAATGAGCAGTTCTTC.

The chain has TRBV28 and TRBJ2-5; 10 nucleotides align to TRBD2. V lost 4 bases, J lost 3 bases, and 8 bases stayed unmatched. Germline V gene sequence: CDR1 MDHEN, CDR2 SYDVKM. The CDR3 contains 16 residues. CDR3 protein: CASSYQRGGGKETQYF. The CDR3 bases are TGTGCCAGCAGTTATCAGCGGGGGGGTGGTAAAGAGACCCAGTACTTC.

This sequence joins TRBV5-1 and TRBJ2-3; 8 bases are shared with TRBD2. CDR1 and CDR2 (germline): SGHRS, YFSETQ. The CDR3 spans 16 residues. Germline trimming cut 0 bases from V and 0 bases from J; bases unmatched to any gene: 3. The CDR3 coding sequence is TGCGCCAGCAGCTTGGGGACTAGCCTGAGCACAGATACGCAGTATTTT. Translation: CASSLGTSLSTDTQYF.

The chain joins TRBV28 to TRBJ1-3; no reliable D call. This CDR3 has 16 amino acids. V gave up 7 bases and J gave up 0 bases, with 16 bases separating them. CDR1 is MDHEN and CDR2 is SYDVKM in the germline V gene. In DNA form, the CDR3 reads TGTGCCAGCACCGGAGCTGGCTATAACTCTGGAAACACCATATATTTT. As protein: CASTGAGYNSGNTIYF.

The gene calls are TRBV7-2 and TRBJ2-3; 12 bases agree with TRBD2. Germline V lookup: CDR1 SGHTA, CDR2 FQGNSA. The CDR3 has 17 residues. After removal of 1 base from V and 3 bases from J, the junction contained 5 bases not matched to a gene. CDR3 in amino acids: CASSLDLTSGRTDTQYF. CDR3 in DNA: TGTGCCAGCAGCTTAGACCTGACTAGCGGGAGAACAGATACGCAGTATTTT.

The chain joins TRBV5-1 to TRBJ2-1; D is perhaps TRBD1 (7 bases). CDR1 and CDR2 (germline): SGHRS, YFSETQ. The CDR3 runs to 15 residues. V lost 3 bases to trimming and J lost 6 bases, with 16 bases between them. CDR3 protein: CASSSQGDFGNEQFF. CDR3 coding DNA: TGCGCCAGCAGCTCTCAGGGGGACTTCGGCAATGAGCAGTTCTTC.

The chain employs TRBV2 and TRBJ2-3; 7 bases agree with TRBD2. With V trimmed by 6 bases and J by 4 bases, 10 bases remained unmatched. The germline V gene encodes CDR1 SNHLY and CDR2 FYNNEI. CDR3 size: 15 residues. CDR3 loop: CASRAAGVRADTQYF. In nucleotides, the CDR3 is TGTGCCAGCAGAGCTGCGGGAGTCAGAGCAGATACGCAGTATTTT.

This chain links TRBV28 with TRBJ2-1; maybe TRBD2 (6 bases). The germline V and J ends were trimmed by 7 bases and 8 bases, with 18 bases remaining between them. This CDR3 region has 14 residues. Germline values: CDR1 MDHEN, CDR2 SYDVKM. CDR3 sequence reads: CASIGGLASHEQFF. CDR3 nucleotides: TGTGCCAGCATTGGGGGACTCGCGAGTCATGAGCAGTTCTTC.

The rearrangement uses TRBV5-5 and TRBJ2-7, with a possible D match to TRBD2 (5 bases). Germline V gene lookup returns CDR1 SGHKS and CDR2 YYEKEE (reference sequence). Trimming cost V 6 bases and J 0 bases, with 10 bases left between them. The CDR3 consists of 13 residues. DNA of the CDR3: TGTGCCAGCACCAGCGGCAGCTCCTACGAGCAGTACTTC. Encoded protein: CASTSGSSYEQYF.

This chain joins TRBV25-1 and TRBJ1-3; D is possibly TRBD1 (6 bases). Germline loops: CDR1 MGHDK, CDR2 SYGVNS. The ends were cut back, 6 bases at V and 2 bases at J, with 17 bases in the middle. The CDR3 is 16 amino acids. CDR3 loop: CASRPGSRGTGNTIYF. In DNA form, the CDR3 reads TGTGCCAGCAGGCCCGGCTCCAGGGGAACTGGAAACACCATATATTTT.

The chain combines TRBV5-6 with TRBJ2-4, with 8 bases fitting TRBD1. This CDR3 has 17 residues. Trimming removed 4 bases from V and 1 base from J; junction bases left unmatched: 10. CDR1 SGHDT and CDR2 YYEEEE come from the germline V gene. CDR3 residues: CASSTLGQGAAKNIQYF. CDR3 nucleotide sequence: TGTGCCAGCAGCACCCTTGGTCAGGGGGCGGCCAAAAACATTCAGTACTTC.

The chain is built from TRBV28 and TRBJ2-2, with a weak D call TRBD1 (7 bases). V lost 6 bases to trimming and J lost 1 base, with 21 bases between them. The CDR3 runs 18 residues. The germline CDR1 and CDR2 sequences are MDHEN and SYDVKM. In DNA, the CDR3 is TGTGCCAGCAGCGAAAACAGGGGAGGTACCCAGAACACCGGGGAGCTGTTTTTT. Amino acids: CASSENRGGTQNTGELFF.